The present entry profiles one T cell receptor beta chain with its context. Its specificity is unknown. These data originate in a study of cytomegalovirus exposure and HLA in healthy donors. Study-level points and caveats: For most subjects, TCR beta sequences were reported to predict HLA-A and HLA-B alleles with accuracy. The authors confirmed in vitro that a few CMV-associated chains were specific for CMV antigens.

It was with 60 Vbeta and 13 Jbeta primers that the PCR ran. This table comes from immunoSEQ multiplex PCR, and its TCRdb copy is limited to in-frame clones, with some not included. The table records fewer than 250,000 clones, roughly three quarters of them present only once. Regarding donors, all were healthy bone marrow donors. The CDR3 loop spans 16 amino acids. Germline CDR1 is SEHNR and CDR2 is FQNEAQ (reference sequence). V lost 3 bases and J lost 0; bases outside the gene matches: 3. V is TRBV7-9 and J is TRBJ1-3; 9 bases line up with TRBD1. Specimen: PBMCs. This TCR came from a woman under 30 in good health and CMV-seronegative. CDR3 nucleotides: TGTGCCAGCAGCTTGGCGGGACAGGGCTCTGGAAACACCATATATTTT. Its protein product is CASSLAGQGSGNTIYF.